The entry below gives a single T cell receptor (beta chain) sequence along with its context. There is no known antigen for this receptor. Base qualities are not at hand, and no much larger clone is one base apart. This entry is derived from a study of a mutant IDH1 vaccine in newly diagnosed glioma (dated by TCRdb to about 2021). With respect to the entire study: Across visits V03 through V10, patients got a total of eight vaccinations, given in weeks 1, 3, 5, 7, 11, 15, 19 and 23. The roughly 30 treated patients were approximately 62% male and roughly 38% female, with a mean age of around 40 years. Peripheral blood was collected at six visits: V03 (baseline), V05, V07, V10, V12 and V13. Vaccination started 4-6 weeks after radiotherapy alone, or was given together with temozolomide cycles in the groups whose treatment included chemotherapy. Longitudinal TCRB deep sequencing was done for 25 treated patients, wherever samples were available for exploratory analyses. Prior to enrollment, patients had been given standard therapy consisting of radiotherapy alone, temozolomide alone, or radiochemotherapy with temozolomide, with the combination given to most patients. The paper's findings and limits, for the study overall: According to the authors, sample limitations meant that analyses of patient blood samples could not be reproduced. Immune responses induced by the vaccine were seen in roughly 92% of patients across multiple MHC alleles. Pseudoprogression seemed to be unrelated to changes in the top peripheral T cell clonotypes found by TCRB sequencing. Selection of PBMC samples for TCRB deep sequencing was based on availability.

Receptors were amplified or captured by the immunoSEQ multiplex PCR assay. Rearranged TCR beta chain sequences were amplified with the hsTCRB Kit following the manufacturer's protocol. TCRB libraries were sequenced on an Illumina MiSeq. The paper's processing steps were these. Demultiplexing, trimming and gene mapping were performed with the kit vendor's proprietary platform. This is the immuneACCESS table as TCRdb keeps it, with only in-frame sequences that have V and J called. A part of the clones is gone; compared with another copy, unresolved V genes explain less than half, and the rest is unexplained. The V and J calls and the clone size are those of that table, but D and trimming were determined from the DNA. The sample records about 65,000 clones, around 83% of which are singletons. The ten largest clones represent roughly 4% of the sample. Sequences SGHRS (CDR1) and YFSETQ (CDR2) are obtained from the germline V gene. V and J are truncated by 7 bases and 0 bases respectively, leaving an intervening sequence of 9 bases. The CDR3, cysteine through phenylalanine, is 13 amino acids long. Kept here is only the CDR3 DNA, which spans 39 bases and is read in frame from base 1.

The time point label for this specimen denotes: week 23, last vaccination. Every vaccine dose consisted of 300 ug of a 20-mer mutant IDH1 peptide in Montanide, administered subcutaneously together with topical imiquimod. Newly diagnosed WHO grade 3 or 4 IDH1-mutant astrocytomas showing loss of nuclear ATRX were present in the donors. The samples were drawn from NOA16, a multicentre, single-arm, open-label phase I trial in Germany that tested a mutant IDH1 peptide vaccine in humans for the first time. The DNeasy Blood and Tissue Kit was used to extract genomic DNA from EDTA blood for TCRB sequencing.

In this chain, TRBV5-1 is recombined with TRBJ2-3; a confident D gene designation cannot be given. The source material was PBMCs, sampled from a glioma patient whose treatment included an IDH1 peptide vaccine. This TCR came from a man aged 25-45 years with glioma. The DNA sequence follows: TGCGCCAGCGGGCTCGGAAGCACAGATACGCAGTATTTT. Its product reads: CASGLGSTDTQYF.